These 3 T cell receptor beta chains were all obtained from the same sample, sequenced in a study of CD8 T cells in Susac syndrome. Random hexamers were used to reverse transcribe an amount of about 0.45 to 1 ug RNA. TCRdb independently ran MiXCR on the immunoSEQ multiplex PCR reads; one entry per CDR3 protein. The table lists about 250,000 distinct CDR3 sequences, roughly 93% of them singletons. The sequenced material came from CD4+ T cells from PBMCs. The receptor source for this set is a human donor with multiple sclerosis.

V usage is TRBV7-8 and J usage is TRBJ2-7; 7 nucleotides align to TRBD2. The V gene end was trimmed by 5 bases and the J gene end by 2 bases; junction bases not matched to a gene: 6. CDR1 is SGHVS and CDR2 is FQNEAQ in the germline V gene. CDR3 size: 14 residues. The CDR3 DNA reads TGTGCCAGCAGCCGACTAGCAGGTCCCTACGAGCAGTACTTC. It codes for CASSRLAGPYEQYF.

This chain links TRBV6-4 with TRBJ2-1, with TRBD2 matching 9 bases. The V gene end was trimmed by 3 bases and the J gene end by 5 bases; junction bases not matched to a gene: 5. CDR3 length: 15 amino acids. CDR1 and CDR2 (germline): MRHNA, SNTAGT. CDR3 protein: CASSEGTSRDNEQFF. The CDR3 DNA reads TGTGCCAGCAGTGAGGGGACTAGCCGAGACAATGAGCAGTTCTTC.

This chain links TRBV18 with TRBJ2-7; D uncertain. V gave up 3 bases and J gave up 6 bases, with 15 bases separating them. Germline V gives CDR1 KGHSH, CDR2 LQKENI. The CDR3 covers 14 residues. CDR3 bases: TGTGCCAGCTCACCTAAGGAGAGAGCCACCGAGCAGTACGTC. This codes for CASSPKERATEQYV.